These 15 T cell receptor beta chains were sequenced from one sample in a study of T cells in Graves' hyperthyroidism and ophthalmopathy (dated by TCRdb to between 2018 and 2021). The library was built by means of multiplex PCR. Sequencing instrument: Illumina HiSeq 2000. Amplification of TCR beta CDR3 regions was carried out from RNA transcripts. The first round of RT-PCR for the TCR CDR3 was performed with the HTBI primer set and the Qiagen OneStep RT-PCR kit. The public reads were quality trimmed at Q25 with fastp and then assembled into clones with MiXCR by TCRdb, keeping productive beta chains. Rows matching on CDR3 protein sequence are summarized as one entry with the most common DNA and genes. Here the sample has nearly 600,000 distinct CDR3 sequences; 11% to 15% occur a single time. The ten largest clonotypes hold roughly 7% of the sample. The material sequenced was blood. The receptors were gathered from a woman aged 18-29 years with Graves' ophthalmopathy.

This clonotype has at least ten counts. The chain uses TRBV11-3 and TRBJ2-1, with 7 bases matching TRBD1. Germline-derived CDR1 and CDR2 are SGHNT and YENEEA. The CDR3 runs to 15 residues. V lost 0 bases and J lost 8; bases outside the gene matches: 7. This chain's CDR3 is CASSLEQGSFDEQFF. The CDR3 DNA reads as TGTGCCAGCAGCTTAGAACAGGGGAGTTTCGATGAGCAGTTCTTC. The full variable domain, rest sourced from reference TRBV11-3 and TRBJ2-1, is EAGVVQSPRYKIIEKKQPVAFWCNPISGHNTLYWYLQNLGQGPELLIRYENEEAVDDSQLPKDRFSAERLKGVDSTLKIQPAELGDSAVYLCASSLEQGSFDEQFFGPGTRLTVL.

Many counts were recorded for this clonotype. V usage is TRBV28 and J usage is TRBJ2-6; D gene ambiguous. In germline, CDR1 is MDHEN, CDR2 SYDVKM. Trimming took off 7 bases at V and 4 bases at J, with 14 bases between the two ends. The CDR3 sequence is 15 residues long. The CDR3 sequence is CASNKPVGGANVLTF. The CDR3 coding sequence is TGTGCCAGCAATAAGCCCGTAGGAGGGGCCAACGTCCTGACTTTC.

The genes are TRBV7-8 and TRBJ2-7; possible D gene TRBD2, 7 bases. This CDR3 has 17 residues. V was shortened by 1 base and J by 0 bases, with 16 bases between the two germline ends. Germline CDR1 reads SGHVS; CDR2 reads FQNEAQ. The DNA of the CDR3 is TGTGCCAGCAGCTTAGATGGGGGGGGGGCCAGCTCCTACGAGCAGTACTTC. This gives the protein CASSLDGGGASSYEQYF.

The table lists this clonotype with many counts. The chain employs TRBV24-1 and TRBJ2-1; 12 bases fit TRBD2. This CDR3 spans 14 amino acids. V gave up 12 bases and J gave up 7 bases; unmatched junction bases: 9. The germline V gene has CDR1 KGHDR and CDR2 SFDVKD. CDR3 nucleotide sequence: TGTGCCGCCTCTAGCGGGAGGGCCCTGAATGAGCAGTTCTTC. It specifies CAASSGRALNEQFF.

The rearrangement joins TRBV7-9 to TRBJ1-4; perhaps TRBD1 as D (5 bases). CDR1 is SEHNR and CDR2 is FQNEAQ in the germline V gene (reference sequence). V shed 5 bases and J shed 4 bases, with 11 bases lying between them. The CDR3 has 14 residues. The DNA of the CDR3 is TGTGCCAGCAGCCGACAGCCTATTAATGAAAAACTGTTTTTT. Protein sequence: CASSRQPINEKLFF.

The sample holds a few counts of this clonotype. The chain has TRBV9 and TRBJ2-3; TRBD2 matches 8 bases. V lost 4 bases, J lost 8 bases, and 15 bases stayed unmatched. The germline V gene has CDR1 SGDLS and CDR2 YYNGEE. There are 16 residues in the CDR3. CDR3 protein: CASSQEFSGGPGTQYF. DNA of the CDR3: TGTGCCAGCAGCCAAGAATTTTCGGGAGGGCCAGGTACGCAGTATTTT.

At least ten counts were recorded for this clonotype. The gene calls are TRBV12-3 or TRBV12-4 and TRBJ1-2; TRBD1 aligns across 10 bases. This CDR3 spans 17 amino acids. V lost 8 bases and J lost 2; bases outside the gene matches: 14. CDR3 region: CASSLYLLTGGNYGYTF. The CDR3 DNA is TGTGCCAGCTCCCTCTATCTACTGACAGGGGGCAACTATGGCTACACCTTC.

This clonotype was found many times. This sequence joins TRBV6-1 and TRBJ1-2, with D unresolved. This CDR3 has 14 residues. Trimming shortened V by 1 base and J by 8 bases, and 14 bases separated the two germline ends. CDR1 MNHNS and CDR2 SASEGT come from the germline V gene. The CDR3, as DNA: TGTGCCAGCAGTGAAGGGCAGGACCTACTCGGCTACACCTTC. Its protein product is CASSEGQDLLGYTF.

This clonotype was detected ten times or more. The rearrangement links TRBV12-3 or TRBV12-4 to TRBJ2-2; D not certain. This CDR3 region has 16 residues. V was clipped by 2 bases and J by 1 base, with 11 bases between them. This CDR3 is CASSLWEALNTGELFF. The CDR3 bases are TGTGCCAGCAGTTTATGGGAAGCGTTGAACACCGGGGAGCTGTTTTTT.

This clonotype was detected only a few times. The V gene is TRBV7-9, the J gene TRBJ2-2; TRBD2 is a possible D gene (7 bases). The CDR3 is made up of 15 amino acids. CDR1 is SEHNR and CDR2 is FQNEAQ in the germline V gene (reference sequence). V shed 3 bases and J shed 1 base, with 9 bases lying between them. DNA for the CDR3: TGTGCCAGCAGCTTCGGGGGGCAGAACACCGGGGAGCTGTTTTTT. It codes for CASSFGGQNTGELFF. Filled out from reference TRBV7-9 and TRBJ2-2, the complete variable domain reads DTGVSQNPRHKITKRGQNVTFRCDPISEHNRLYWYRQTLGQGPEFLTYFQNEAQLEKSRLLSDRFSAERPKGSFSTLEIQRTEQGDSAMYLCASSFGGQNTGELFFGEGSRLTVL.

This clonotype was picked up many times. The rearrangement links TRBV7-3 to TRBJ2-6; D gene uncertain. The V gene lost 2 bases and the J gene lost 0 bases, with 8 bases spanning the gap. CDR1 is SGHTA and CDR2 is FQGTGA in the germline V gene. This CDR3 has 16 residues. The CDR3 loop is CASSLRQSSGANVLTF. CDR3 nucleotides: TGTGCCAGCAGCTTACGTCAGAGCTCTGGGGCCAACGTCCTGACTTTC.

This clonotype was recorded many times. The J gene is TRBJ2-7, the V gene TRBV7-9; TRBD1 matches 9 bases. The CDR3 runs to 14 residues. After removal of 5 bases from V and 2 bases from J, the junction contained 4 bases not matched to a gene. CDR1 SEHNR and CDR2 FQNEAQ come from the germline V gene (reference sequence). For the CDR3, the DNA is TGTGCCAGCAGCGCTCGGGACAGGGCCTACGAGCAGTACTTC. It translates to CASSARDRAYEQYF.

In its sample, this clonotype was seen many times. Here the CDR3 reads CASSLMSSGEFEQFF. CDR3 nucleotide sequence: TGCGCCAGCAGCTTGATGTCTAGCGGGGAGTTTGAGCAGTTCTTC. The chain links TRBV5-1 to TRBJ2-1; 9 positions agree with TRBD2. Germline lookup yields CDR1 SGHRS and CDR2 YFSETQ. The CDR3 is 15 residues long. V lost 1 base and J lost 9; bases outside the gene matches: 8.

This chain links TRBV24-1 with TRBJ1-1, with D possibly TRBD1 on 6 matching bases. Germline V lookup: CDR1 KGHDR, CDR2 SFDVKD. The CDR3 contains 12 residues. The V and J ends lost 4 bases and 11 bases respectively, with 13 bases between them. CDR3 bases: TGTGCCACCAGTGACCCGGGGGCGCGGGCTTTCTTT. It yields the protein CATSDPGARAFF.

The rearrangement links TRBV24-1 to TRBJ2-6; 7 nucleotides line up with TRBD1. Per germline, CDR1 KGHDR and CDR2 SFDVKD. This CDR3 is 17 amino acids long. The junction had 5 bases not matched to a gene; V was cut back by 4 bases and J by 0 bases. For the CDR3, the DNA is TGTGCCACCAGTGACTCGGGGACAGCCTCTGGGGCCAACGTCCTGACTTTC. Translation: CATSDSGTASGANVLTF.